The source of this T cell receptor beta chain is a study of T cells in Graves' hyperthyroidism and ophthalmopathy. Findings and limits, study-wide: Most thyroid clonotypes with frequency above 0.001 were detected in blood.

Between the trimmed V and J ends, which lost 5 bases and 2 bases, there was a span of 13 bases. Looked up from germline, CDR1 is SGHVS and CDR2 is FQNEAQ. The CDR3 consists of 14 residues. Researchers amplified the TCR beta CDR3 regions from RNA transcripts. With the HTBI primer set, the TCR CDR3 went through a first round of RT-PCR. MiXCR, applied by TCRdb to the multiplex PCR reads, yields one record per CDR3 protein. This sample has about 270,000 distinct CDR3 sequences, with over 20% found just once. Uncontrolled infection, other autoimmune disease, pregnancy or lactation barred patients from enrollment. The diagnoses drew upon clinical symptoms, serum thyroxine and TRAb, thyroid ultrasound and orbital computed tomography. Fresh peripheral blood, approximately 9.7 ml, was the source of the PBMCs. This clonotype was counted between two and nine times. What it binds is not known.

The chain carries TRBV7-8 and TRBJ2-7; D gene unclear. The material sequenced was blood. The TCR was taken from a young man with Graves' ophthalmopathy. CDR3 bases: TGTGCCAGCAGCGAAGCCCCCCCGGCCTACGAGCAGTACTTC. Translated, it gives CASSEAPPAYEQYF.